The 2 T cell receptor beta chains given below trace back to one sample, sequenced in a study of blood T cell repertoires in COVID-19. Measured with immunoSEQ multiplex PCR; TCRdb has only the in-frame clones, and not every one. Of approximately 200,000 clones in the sample, approximately 88% were seen once. The source material was peripheral blood. The receptors stem from a woman aged 25-40 years with acute or convalescent COVID-19.

This chain links TRBV7-2 with TRBJ1-5; TRBD1 agrees at 7 bases. This CDR3 has 13 amino acids. The V gene's germline CDR1 is SGHTA and CDR2 FQGNSA. With 6 bases clipped from V and 5 bases from J, the junction kept 4 bases outside the gene matches. The CDR3 here is CASSRQGYQPQHF. CDR3 DNA: TGTGCCAGCAGTCGACAGGGCTATCAGCCCCAGCATTTT.

V and J are TRBV6-5 and TRBJ2-7, with 9 bases lining up with TRBD2. The germline V gene encodes CDR1 MNHEY and CDR2 SVGAGI. Trimming at V came to 6 bases and at J to 2 bases, leaving 8 bases not matched to a gene. The CDR3 sequence is 15 residues long. The CDR3: CASRGPGTSTYEQYF. DNA of the CDR3: TGTGCCAGCAGGGGGCCCGGGACTAGCACCTACGAGCAGTACTTC.